This T cell receptor (beta chain) stems from a study of human T cells and chemical hapten exposure. Study in general: The study sensitized with 2% DPC on a 2 cm by 2 cm patch of upper inner arm skin. Study-wide points: Compared with pre-sensitization or healthy control sets, expanded TCRs clustered more.

Described time point: patch test 3, about 24 weeks after DPC sensitization. Treatment of the sample: therapeutic diphenylcyclopropenone sensitization with weekly scalp DPC. The table lists this clonotype with a few counts. The antigen is not known. TCRdb independently ran MiXCR on the RACE reads; one entry per CDR3 protein. The table records roughly 130,000 distinct CDR3 sequences, 11% of them present only once. The germline V and J ends were trimmed by 0 bases and 8 bases, with 15 bases remaining between them. The CDR3 has 15 amino acids. Germline loops: CDR1 SGHDT, CDR2 YYEEEE. The sequenced sample was whole blood, obtained in connection with sensitization to the hapten diphenylcyclopropenone (DPC). This rearrangement joins TRBV5-6 to TRBJ1-5, with a possible D match to TRBD1 (6 bases). The TCR originated in a woman between 45 and 65 years old with alopecia areata. Some clones in this sample may be carry-over from other donors' samples. CDR3 nucleotide sequence: TGTGCCAGCAGCTTGGGTTACAGGGCCTTGGAGCCCCAGCATTTT. Translation gives CASSLGYRALEPQHF.